A selection of T cell receptor beta chains follows, all from one sample in a study of cytomegalovirus exposure and HLA in healthy donors. Profiling relied on immunoSEQ multiplex PCR, and the TCRdb table lists in-frame clones only, not all of them. The sample contains about 72,000 clones, 50% to 80% of which appear only once. Sequenced: PBMCs. Receptors originate from a man in his forties in good health and CMV-seropositive. The CDR3 runs from the conserved cysteine through the conserved F or W. Fields, in order: V gene, D gene, J gene, clone size, CDR3 DNA, CDR3 protein. A D gene is named only where the DNA matches it firmly. Expanded clones are given a class, and other clones once, few, many or no size at all.

>TRBV7-9|NA|TRBJ2-7|NA
TGTGCCAGCAGCTTAGACGACAGGGAGGCCGAGCAGTACTTC
CASSLDDREAEQYF
>TRBV29-1|TRBD1|TRBJ2-1|few
TGCAGCGTTGAAACCCCTACAGGGGTCGATGAGCAGTTCTTC
CSVETPTGVDEQFF
>TRBV21-1|NA|TRBJ1-6|NA
TGTGCCAGCAGCCGACAGAGCTCCTATAATTCACCCCTCCACTTT
CASSRQSSYNSPLHF
>TRBV5-1|NA|TRBJ2-3|NA
TGCGCCAGCAGCTTGGATCCTAGCACAGATACGCAGTATTTT
CASSLDPSTDTQYF
>TRBV5-6|NA|TRBJ1-1|few
TGTGCCAGCTTGGGGCAGGGATCGAGCACTGAAGCTTTCTTT
CASLGQGSSTEAFF
>TRBV5-1|NA|TRBJ2-2|few
TGCGCCAGCAGCCTGGGCAATTTGGGCTTGAACACCGGGGAGCTGTTTTTT
CASSLGNLGLNTGELFF
>TRBV27|NA|TRBJ1-5|NA
TGTGCCAGCAGACCCTTCCGGGGGGGAGGCAATCAGCCCCAGCATTTT
CASRPFRGGGNQPQHF
>TRBV19|TRBD1|TRBJ1-2|NA
TGTGCCAGTAACCCAGACAGGGGTAGCTATGGCTACACCTTC
CASNPDRGSYGYTF
>TRBV4-2|TRBD1|TRBJ2-7|NA
TGTGCCAGCAGCCAAGATGGGACAGGGGGAATTTCCTACGAGCAGTACTTC
CASSQDGTGGISYEQYF
>TRBV5-6|TRBD2|TRBJ2-7|NA
TGTGCCAGCAGCTCTGGACTAGCGGCCTCCTACGAGCAGTACTTC
CASSSGLAASYEQYF
>TRBV29-1|NA|TRBJ1-2|NA
TGCAGCGTTGTTACTGGGGGCCTGGATATAGGCTTC
CSVVTGGLDIGF
>TRBV4-3|TRBD1|TRBJ2-7|NA
TGCGCCAGCAGCCAATCGACAGGGTCGGGTTCCTACGAGCAGTACTTC
CASSQSTGSGSYEQYF
>TRBV5-1|NA|TRBJ1-3|NA
TGCGCCAGCAGCCCGAGGTCGGCTAAAAACACCATATATTTT
CASSPRSAKNTIYF
>TRBV4-1|NA|TRBJ1-2|NA
TGCGCCAGCAGTCTCGGTGCGGACTATGGCTACACCTTC
CASSLGADYGYTF
>TRBV5-4|NA|TRBJ2-2|NA
TGTGCCAGCAGCCTGACAGACACCGGGGAGCTGTTTTTT
CASSLTDTGELFF
>TRBV7-3|TRBD2|TRBJ2-3|NA
TGTGCCAGCGGGGTCGGACTAGTTGGGCCCACAGATACGCAGTATTTT
CASGVGLVGPTDTQYF
>TRBV5-1|TRBD1|TRBJ1-4|few
TGCGCCAGCAGCTTGGGACAGGGGAGAGAAAAACTGTTTTTT
CASSLGQGREKLFF
>TRBV5-4|NA|TRBJ1-2|NA
TGTGCCAGCAGCTCAGGATCTAACTATGGCTACACCTTC
CASSSGSNYGYTF
>TRBV6-5|NA|TRBJ2-5|NA
TGTGCCACCGAACAGACGGACGGTCCCGGGAAGACCCAGTACTTC
CATEQTDGPGKTQYF
>TRBV5-1|NA|TRBJ1-2|NA
TGCGCCAGCAGCTTGGGGTCAACTACAGCGGGGGGCTATGGCTACACCTTC
CASSLGSTTAGGYGYTF
>TRBV30|NA|TRBJ2-6|NA
TGTGCCTGGAGAACTACCCTCTCTGGGGCCAACGTCCTGACTTTC
CAWRTTLSGANVLTF
>TRBV7-9|TRBD1|TRBJ2-2|NA
TGTGCCAGCAGCCGGGGACAGGCCGCCGGGGAGCTGTTTTTT
CASSRGQAAGELFF
>TRBV5-4|NA|TRBJ1-4|NA
TGTGCCAGCAGCCGCGGGACGCAAGATGAAAAACTGTTTTTT
CASSRGTQDEKLFF
>TRBV6-5|NA|TRBJ1-1|NA
TGTGCCAGCAGTTACCTGGACACCAGGAAGCTTTTCTTT
CASSYLDTRKLFF
>TRBV5-1|TRBD1|TRBJ1-3|few
TGCGCCAGCAGCTTATCAGGGGGCGGTGGAAACACCATATATTTT
CASSLSGGGGNTIYF
>TRBV7-9|TRBD2|TRBJ2-1|NA
TGTGCCAGCAGCCCCGGGGGGGTGCCCAATGAGCAGTTCTTC
CASSPGGVPNEQFF
>TRBV5-4|NA|TRBJ1-1|NA
TGTGCCAGCAGCGGGGGGGGCAGGGCGAACACTGAAGCTTTCTTT
CASSGGGRANTEAFF
>TRBV2|NA|TRBJ1-2|NA
TGTGCCAGCAGTGGACAGGTTCCTGGCTACACCTTC
CASSGQVPGYTF